These 20 T cell receptor beta chains originate from one sample sequenced in a study of persistence of HIV-infected CD4 T cells. The libraries were made with immunoSEQ version 4 in survey mode. The protocol was immunoSEQ multiplex PCR, while the TCRdb copy is restricted to in-frame clones and leaves out a portion. The repertoire consists of about 60,000 clones, with more than 70% occurring once and the leading ten covering roughly 1.8%. Cells were stimulated with overlapping HIV-1 Gag 15-mer peptides. Memory cells lacking CD40L and CD69 with high CD45RO were sorted. The antigens these receptors bind are not known. Sequencing used CD4+ T cells sorted from PBMCs after approximately 19-hour stimulation, obtained from a patient who received antiretroviral therapy. Receptor source: an adult man with HIV who was CMV-seropositive.

This clone has more than one count but fewer than ten. This rearrangement joins TRBV28 to TRBJ1-1; D is unresolved. The germline V gene encodes CDR1 MDHEN and CDR2 SYDVKM. The CDR3 contains 12 residues. V lost 2 bases and J 3 bases, leaving 4 bases between the germline ends. CDR3 loop: CASSLGYTEAFF. CDR3 coding DNA: TGTGCCAGCAGTTTAGGGTACACTGAAGCTTTCTTT.

This clone has more than one count but fewer than ten. V usage is TRBV9 and J usage is TRBJ1-5; the match to TRBD1 covers 7 bases. Germline CDR1 is SGDLS and CDR2 is YYNGEE. The CDR3 extends over 14 amino acids. The V and J ends lost 2 bases and 7 bases, in that order; junction bases with no gene match: 6. The CDR3 loop is CASSVTGVGQPQHF. The DNA for the CDR3 is TGTGCCAGCAGCGTCACAGGGGTAGGGCAGCCCCAGCATTTT. The whole variable domain, filled in from reference TRBV9 and TRBJ1-5, reads DSGVTQTPKHLITATGQRVTLRCSPRSGDLSVYWYQQSLDQGLQFLIQYYNGEERAKGNILERFSAQQFPDLHSELNLSSLELGDSALYFCASSVTGVGQPQHFGDGTRLSIL.

The chain links TRBV6-2 or TRBV6-3 to TRBJ2-1, with unresolved D. The CDR3 consists of 14 residues. Trimming cost V 6 bases and J 10 bases, with 19 bases left between them. The germline V gene has CDR1 MNHEY and CDR2 SVGEGT. The CDR3 coding sequence is TGTGCCAGCAGCCCGGCCGGACCGCAGAGAGAGCAGTTCTTC. This gives the protein CASSPAGPQREQFF.

The V call is TRBV19, the J call TRBJ1-4; 7 positions match TRBD1. This CDR3 contains 16 residues. The germline V gene encodes CDR1 LNHDA and CDR2 SQIVND (reference sequence). The V segment lost 10 bases and the J segment 0 bases; nucleotides outside the gene matches: 11. This CDR3 reads CATNRGQPSTNEKLFF. The DNA for the CDR3 is TGTGCCACAAACCGGGGACAGCCGTCAACTAATGAAAAACTGTTTTTT.

This chain connects TRBV6-5 to TRBJ2-6; possible D gene TRBD2, 6 bases. V was pared by 4 bases and J by 0 bases, with 10 bases between. CDR1 is MNHEY, CDR2 SVGAGI, per germline. The CDR3 loop spans 16 amino acids. In DNA form, the CDR3 reads TGTGCCAGCAGTTCCCCCGGGAGCTCTGGGGCCAACGTCCTGACTTTC. The encoded protein is CASSSPGSSGANVLTF.

The chain links TRBV5-1 to TRBJ2-7; 10 nucleotides agree with TRBD1. The CDR3 extends over 13 amino acids. Germline CDR1 and CDR2: SGHRS and YFSETQ. The V and J ends lost 4 bases and 6 bases, in that order; junction bases with no gene match: 4. The CDR3 is CASSLGQGLEQYF. The CDR3 DNA is TGCGCCAGCAGCCTGGGACAGGGGCTCGAGCAGTACTTC. Based on the CDR3 plus reference TRBV5-1 and TRBJ2-7, the full variable domain is KAGVTQTPRYLIKTRGQQVTLSCSPISGHRSVSWYQQTPGQGLQFLFEYFSETQRNKGNFPGRFSGRQFSNSRSEMNVSTLELGDSALYLCASSLGQGLEQYFGPGTRLTVT.

The chain is built from TRBV7-9 and TRBJ2-1; TRBD1 agrees at 10 bases. The length of the CDR3 is 15 residues. Germline CDR1 is SEHNR and CDR2 is FQNEAQ (reference sequence). V trimming: 5 bases; J trimming: 7 bases; junction bases outside the gene matches: 8. Here the CDR3 reads CASSGGTGEQNEQFF. The CDR3 DNA reads TGTGCCAGCAGCGGGGGGACAGGGGAACAGAATGAGCAGTTCTTC. Drawing the rest from reference TRBV7-9 and TRBJ2-1, the complete variable domain is DTGVSQNPRHKITKRGQNVTFRCDPISEHNRLYWYRQTLGQGPEFLTYFQNEAQLEKSRLLSDRFSAERPKGSFSTLEIQRTEQGDSAMYLCASSGGTGEQNEQFFGPGTRLTVL.

This clone was found once. J is TRBJ2-3 and V is TRBV2; no firm D call. This CDR3 is built from 13 residues. Germline values: CDR1 SNHLY, CDR2 FYNNEI. V lost 3 bases and J 2 bases, leaving 6 bases between the germline ends. DNA for the CDR3: TGTGCCAGCAGTGATGGGAACACAGATACGCAGTATTTT. Its translation is CASSDGNTDTQYF.

This chain joins TRBV10-1 and TRBJ2-3; 9 bases map to TRBD1. CDR1 is WNHNN and CDR2 is SYGVQD in the germline V gene (reference sequence). With V trimmed by 5 bases and J by 3 bases, 6 bases remained unmatched. There are 15 residues in the CDR3. The DNA for the CDR3 is TGCGCCAGCAGTAGGGGACAGGGATTTACAGATACGCAGTATTTT. It codes for CASSRGQGFTDTQYF.

This chain joins TRBV7-2 and TRBJ2-6, with D hard to call. The CDR3 spans 16 residues. Germline CDR1 is SGHTA and CDR2 is FQGNSA. V lost 1 base, J lost 2 bases, and 9 bases lay in between. CDR3 amino acids: CASSLVGSAGANVLTF. CDR3 DNA sequence: TGTGCCAGCAGCTTAGTTGGGTCGGCTGGGGCCAACGTCCTGACTTTC.

The chain is built from TRBV3-1 (or the pseudogene TRBV3-2) and TRBJ1-2, with D perhaps TRBD1 (5 bases). Germline V gene data show CDR1 as LGHDT and CDR2 as YNNKEL (reference sequence). CDR3 length: 14 amino acids. Trimming took off 3 bases at V and 5 bases at J, with 13 bases between the two ends. The CDR3 is CASSHRGEVYGYTF. Here the CDR3 DNA reads TGTGCCAGCAGCCACCGGGGGGAGGTGTATGGCTACACCTTC.

In this sample, this clone turned up once. The V call is TRBV15, the J call TRBJ1-2; 8 nucleotides line up with TRBD1. CDR3 length equals 14 residues. V lost 3 bases and J lost 3; bases outside the gene matches: 3. Germline V lookup: CDR1 LNHNV, CDR2 YYDKDF (reference sequence). The CDR3 is CATSRAGGDYGYTF. In DNA, the CDR3 is TGTGCCACCAGCAGGGCAGGGGGCGACTATGGCTACACCTTC.

The rearrangement links TRBV24-1 to TRBJ2-3, with a possible D match to TRBD2 (5 bases). Germline loops: CDR1 KGHDR, CDR2 SFDVKD. The length of the CDR3 is 15 residues. Trimming took 3 bases from V and 2 from J, leaving 11 bases between them. The CDR3 reads CATSDRRKATDTQYF. The CDR3 bases are TGTGCCACCAGTGATCGGAGGAAGGCCACAGATACGCAGTATTTT.

The chain employs TRBV7-9 and TRBJ2-1; D is unclear. The CDR3 contains 12 residues. Germline lookup yields CDR1 SEHNR and CDR2 FQNEAQ (reference sequence). With 5 bases removed from V and 7 bases from J, the gap between germline ends came to 9 bases. CDR3 sequence: CASSLSRNEQFF. CDR3 sequence (DNA): TGTGCCAGCAGCCTCAGTAGGAATGAGCAGTTCTTC. The complete variable domain, with remaining parts taken from reference TRBV7-9 and TRBJ2-1, reads DTGVSQNPRHKITKRGQNVTFRCDPISEHNRLYWYRQTLGQGPEFLTYFQNEAQLEKSRLLSDRFSAERPKGSFSTLEIQRTEQGDSAMYLCASSLSRNEQFFGPGTRLTVL.

The J gene is TRBJ1-1, the V gene TRBV7-8; 10 bases align to TRBD1. The CDR3 sequence is 16 residues long. J was trimmed by 4 bases and V by 2 bases; bases with no gene match: 7. Per germline, CDR1 SGHVS and CDR2 FQNEAQ. CDR3 amino acids: CASSLFRDRGLTEAFF. In DNA, the CDR3 is TGTGCCAGCAGCTTATTCCGGGACAGGGGTCTCACTGAAGCTTTCTTT.

The count of this clone is one. The rearrangement uses TRBV6-5 and TRBJ2-1; possible D gene TRBD2, 7 bases. Germline V gene data show CDR1 as MNHEY and CDR2 as SVGAGI. The germline V and J ends were trimmed by 8 bases and 5 bases, with 13 bases remaining between them. This CDR3 has 13 amino acids. The CDR3 region is CASGKGGDNEQFF. CDR3 DNA: TGTGCCAGCGGCAAGGGGGGGGACAATGAGCAGTTCTTC.

V usage is TRBV5-4 and J usage is TRBJ1-2; 8 nucleotides line up with TRBD1. This CDR3 is 16 amino acids long. In germline, CDR1 is SGHNT, CDR2 YYREEE (reference sequence). J lost 6 bases, V lost 3 bases, and 13 bases had no gene match. The chain's CDR3 is CASSSTLGTGGNGYTF. CDR3 coding DNA: TGTGCCAGCAGCTCTACCCTGGGTACAGGGGGGAATGGCTACACCTTC.

The rearrangement links TRBV4-1 to TRBJ1-1; possible D gene TRBD1, 6 bases. V gave up 3 bases and J gave up 4 bases, with 18 bases separating them. Germline V gene sequence: CDR1 MGHRA, CDR2 YSYEKL. The CDR3 loop spans 16 amino acids. The CDR3 sequence: CASSQAATGRVTEAFF. In DNA, the CDR3 is TGCGCCAGCAGCCAGGCTGCGACAGGACGGGTCACTGAAGCTTTCTTT.

The chain joins TRBV6-5 to TRBJ1-3, with unresolved D. There are 15 residues in the CDR3. The V end was cut by 5 bases, the J end by 2 bases, with 13 bases between. The germline V gene encodes CDR1 MNHEY and CDR2 SVGAGI. CDR3 nucleotide sequence: TGTGCCAGCAGTCCATTCCTAAATCCTGGAAACACCATATATTTT. Its protein is CASSPFLNPGNTIYF.

V usage is TRBV18 and J usage is TRBJ1-3; D remains unclear. Trimming removed 4 bases from V and 0 bases from J, with 13 bases in between. Per germline, CDR1 KGHSH and CDR2 LQKENI. The CDR3 is 16 residues long. The CDR3 loop is CASSLNTGYSGNTIYF. DNA of the CDR3: TGTGCCAGCTCACTAAACACCGGGTACTCTGGAAACACCATATATTTT.